These 5 T cell receptor beta chains were sequenced from one sample in a study of blood T cell repertoires in COVID-19. The assay was immunoSEQ multiplex PCR, and TCRdb's table has in-frame clones only and misses some. Of about 260,000 clones detected, nearly 90% appear once; the ten largest clones hold over 0.55%. Input material: peripheral blood. These receptors were collected from a human donor in a cohort sampled during active COVID-19.

This sequence joins TRBV24-1 and TRBJ1-2; TRBD1 is a possible D gene (5 bases). The CDR3 contains 11 residues. The V gene's germline CDR1 is KGHDR and CDR2 SFDVKD. Trimming took off 9 bases at V and 4 bases at J, with 8 bases between the two ends. CDR3 sequence: CATADSYGYTF. The CDR3 DNA sequence: TGTGCCACCGCAGACAGCTATGGCTACACCTTC.

The rearrangement joins TRBV5-1 to TRBJ2-7; possibly TRBD2 for D (6 bases). The germline V gene encodes CDR1 SGHRS and CDR2 YFSETQ. The CDR3 contains 13 residues. The V end lost 5 bases, the J end lost 5 bases, and 14 bases lay between the germline ends. The CDR3 is CASRAGPGDEQYF. As DNA, the CDR3 is TGCGCCAGCAGGGCGGGACCCGGGGACGAGCAGTACTTC.

The chain couples TRBV19 to TRBJ2-1; D is perhaps TRBD1 (5 bases). This CDR3 has 13 residues. Germline V gives CDR1 LNHDA, CDR2 SQIVND (reference sequence). V was cut by 5 bases and J by 7 bases, with 12 bases left in between. The CDR3 sequence: CASSLWKGNEQFF. In nucleotides, the CDR3 is TGTGCCAGTAGTCTCTGGAAGGGGAATGAGCAGTTCTTC.

The chain employs TRBV3-1 (or the pseudogene TRBV3-2) and TRBJ2-5; TRBD2 matches at 10 bases. The CDR3 sequence is 17 residues long. Germline lookup yields CDR1 LGHDT and CDR2 YNNKEL (reference sequence). V lost 4 bases, J lost 2 bases, and 10 bases stayed unmatched. CDR3 DNA sequence: TGTGCCAGCAGCCCCTTGACCGGGACTAGCGTTCAAGAGACCCAGTACTTC. Its protein is CASSPLTGTSVQETQYF.

This chain uses TRBV5-1 with TRBJ2-3, with D possibly matching TRBD1 (6 bases). This CDR3 contains 15 residues. Germline CDR1 reads SGHRS; CDR2 reads YFSETQ. V was cut by 3 bases and J by 3 bases, with 14 bases left in between. The CDR3 region has the DNA TGCGCCAGCAGCTCGGACAGTTTGGATACAGATACGCAGTATTTT. Translation: CASSSDSLDTDTQYF.